The source of this TCR beta chain is a study of cytomegalovirus exposure and HLA in healthy donors. Study-wide context: Of around 400 genotyped donors, 80% to 85% grouped in the Caucasian-associated ancestry cluster.

CDR3 length: 12 residues. CDR1 is SNHLY, CDR2 FYNNEI, per germline. The V gene lost 5 bases and the J gene lost 3 bases, with 8 bases spanning the gap. In regard to this clone: Its antigen is as yet unknown.

Donors likely had unrecorded immune exposures despite being nominally healthy when sampled. Overall study findings and caveats: A few chains linked to CMV were shown in vitro to be specific for CMV antigens.

A multiplex PCR was run with 60 Vbeta primers and 13 Jbeta primers. Assay used: immunoSEQ multiplex PCR; TCRdb lists only in-frame clones, some missing. Counted here are 60,000 to 100,000 clones, around 78% occurring once; the ten biggest clones make up roughly 1.5%. This sequence was found in a man aged 35-49 years in good health and CMV-seronegative. The source material was PBMCs. This chain joins TRBV2 and TRBJ2-7; D call uncertain. The CDR3 reads CASSPFGYEQYF. Written as DNA, the CDR3 is TGTGCCAGCAGTCCATTCGGCTACGAGCAGTACTTC.